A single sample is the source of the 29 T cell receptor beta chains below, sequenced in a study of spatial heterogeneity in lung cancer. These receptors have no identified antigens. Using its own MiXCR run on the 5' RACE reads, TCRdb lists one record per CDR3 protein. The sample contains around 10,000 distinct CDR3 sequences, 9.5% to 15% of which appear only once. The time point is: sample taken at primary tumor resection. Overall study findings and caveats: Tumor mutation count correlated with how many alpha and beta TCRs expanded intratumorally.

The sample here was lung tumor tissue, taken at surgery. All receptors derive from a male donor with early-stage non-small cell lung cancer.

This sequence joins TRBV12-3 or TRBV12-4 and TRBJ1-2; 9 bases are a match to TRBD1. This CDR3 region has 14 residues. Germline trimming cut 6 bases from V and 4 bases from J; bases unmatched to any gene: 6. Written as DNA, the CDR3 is TGTGCCAGCAGGACAGGGGGATGGGGCTATGGCTACACCTTC. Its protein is CASRTGGWGYGYTF.

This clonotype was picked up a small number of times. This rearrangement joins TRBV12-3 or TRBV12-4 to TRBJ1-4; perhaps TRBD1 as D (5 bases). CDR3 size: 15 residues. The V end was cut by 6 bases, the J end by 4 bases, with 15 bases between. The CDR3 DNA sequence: TGTGCCAGCAGCACAAACCGGGACGTTAATGAAAAACTGTTTTTT. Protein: CASSTNRDVNEKLFF.

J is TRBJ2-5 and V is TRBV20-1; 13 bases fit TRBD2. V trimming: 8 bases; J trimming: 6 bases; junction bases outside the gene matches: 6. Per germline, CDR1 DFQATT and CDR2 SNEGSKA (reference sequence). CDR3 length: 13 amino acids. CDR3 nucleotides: TGCAGTACGACTAGCGGGGGGATTCAGACCCAGTACTTC. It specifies CSTTSGGIQTQYF.

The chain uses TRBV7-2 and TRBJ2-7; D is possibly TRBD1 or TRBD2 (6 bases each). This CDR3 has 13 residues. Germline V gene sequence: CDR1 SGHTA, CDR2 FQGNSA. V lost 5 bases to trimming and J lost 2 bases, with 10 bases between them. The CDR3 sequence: CASSRGLTYEQYF. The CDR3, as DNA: TGTGCCAGCAGCCGGGGGCTTACCTACGAGCAGTACTTC.

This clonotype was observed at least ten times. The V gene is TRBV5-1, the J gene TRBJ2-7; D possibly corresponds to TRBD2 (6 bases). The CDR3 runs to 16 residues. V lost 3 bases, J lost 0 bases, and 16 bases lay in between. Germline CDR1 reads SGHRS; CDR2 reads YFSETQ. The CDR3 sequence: CASSSSPLANSYEQYF. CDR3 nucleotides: TGCGCCAGCAGCTCTTCTCCGCTAGCGAACTCCTACGAGCAGTACTTC.

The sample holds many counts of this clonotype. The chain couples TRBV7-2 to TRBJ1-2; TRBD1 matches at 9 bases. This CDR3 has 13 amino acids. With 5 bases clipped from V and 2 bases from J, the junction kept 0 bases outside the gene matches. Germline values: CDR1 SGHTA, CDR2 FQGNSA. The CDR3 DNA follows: TGTGCCAGCAGCGACAGGGGGAACTATGGCTACACCTTC. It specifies CASSDRGNYGYTF.

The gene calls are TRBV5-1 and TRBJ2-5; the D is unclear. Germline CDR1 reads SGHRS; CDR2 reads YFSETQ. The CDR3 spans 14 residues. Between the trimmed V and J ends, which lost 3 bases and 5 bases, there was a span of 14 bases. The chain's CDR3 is CASSSVRGAETQYF. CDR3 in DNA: TGCGCCAGCAGCTCCGTTCGCGGTGCGGAGACCCAGTACTTC.

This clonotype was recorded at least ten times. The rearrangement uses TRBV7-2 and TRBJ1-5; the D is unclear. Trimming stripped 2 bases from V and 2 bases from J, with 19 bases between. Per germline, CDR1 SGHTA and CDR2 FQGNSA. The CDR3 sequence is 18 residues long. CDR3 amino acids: CASSLPPIGPRGNQPQHF. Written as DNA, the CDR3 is TGTGCCAGCAGCTTACCCCCCATCGGACCCCGAGGCAATCAGCCCCAGCATTTT. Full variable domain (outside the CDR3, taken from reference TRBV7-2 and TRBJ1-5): GAGVSQSPSNKVTEKGKDVELRCDPISGHTALYWYRQSLGQGLEFLIYFQGNSAPDKSGLPSDRFSAERTGGSVSTLTIQRTQQEDSAVYLCASSLPPIGPRGNQPQHFGDGTRLSIL.

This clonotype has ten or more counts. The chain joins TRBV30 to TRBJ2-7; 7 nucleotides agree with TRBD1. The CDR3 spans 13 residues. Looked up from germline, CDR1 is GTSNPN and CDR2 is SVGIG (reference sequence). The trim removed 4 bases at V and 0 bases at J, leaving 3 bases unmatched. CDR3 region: CAWTGQDSYEQYF. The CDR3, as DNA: TGTGCCTGGACTGGACAGGACTCCTACGAGCAGTACTTC.

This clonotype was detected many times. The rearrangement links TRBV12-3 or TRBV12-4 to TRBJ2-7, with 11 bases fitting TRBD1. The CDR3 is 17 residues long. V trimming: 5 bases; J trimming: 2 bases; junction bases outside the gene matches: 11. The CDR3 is CASSPPLGQGAPYEQYF. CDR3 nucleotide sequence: TGTGCCAGCAGTCCACCGCTCGGACAGGGGGCACCCTACGAGCAGTACTTC.

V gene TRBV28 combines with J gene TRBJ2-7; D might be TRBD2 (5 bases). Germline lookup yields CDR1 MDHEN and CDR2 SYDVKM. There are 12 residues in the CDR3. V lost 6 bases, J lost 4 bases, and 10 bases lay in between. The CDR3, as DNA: TGTGCCAGCAGCATCACGGGGTACGAGCAGTACTTC. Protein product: CASSITGYEQYF. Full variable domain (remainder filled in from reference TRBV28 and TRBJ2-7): DVKVTQSSRYLVKRTGEKVFLECVQDMDHENMFWYRQDPGLGLRLIYFSYDVKMKEKGDIPEGYSVSREKKERFSLILESASTNQTSMYLCASSITGYEQYFGPGTRLTVT.

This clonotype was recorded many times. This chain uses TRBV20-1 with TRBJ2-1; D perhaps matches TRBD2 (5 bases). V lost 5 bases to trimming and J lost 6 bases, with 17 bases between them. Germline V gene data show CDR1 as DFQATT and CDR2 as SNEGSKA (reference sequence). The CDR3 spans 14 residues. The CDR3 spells CSAQRVWAGNEQFF. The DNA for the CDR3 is TGCAGTGCTCAGAGGGTCTGGGCCGGCAATGAGCAGTTCTTC.

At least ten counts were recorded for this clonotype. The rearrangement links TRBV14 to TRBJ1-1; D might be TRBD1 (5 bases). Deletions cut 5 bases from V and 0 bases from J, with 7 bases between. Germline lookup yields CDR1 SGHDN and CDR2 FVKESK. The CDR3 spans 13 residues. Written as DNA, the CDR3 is TGTGCCAGCAGCGGGACGTTGAACACTGAAGCTTTCTTT. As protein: CASSGTLNTEAFF. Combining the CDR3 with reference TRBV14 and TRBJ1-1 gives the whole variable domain EAGVTQFPSHSVIEKGQTVTLRCDPISGHDNLYWYRRVMGKEIKFLLHFVKESKQDESGMPNNRFLAERTGGTYSTLKVQPAELEDSGVYFCASSGTLNTEAFFGQGTRLTVV.

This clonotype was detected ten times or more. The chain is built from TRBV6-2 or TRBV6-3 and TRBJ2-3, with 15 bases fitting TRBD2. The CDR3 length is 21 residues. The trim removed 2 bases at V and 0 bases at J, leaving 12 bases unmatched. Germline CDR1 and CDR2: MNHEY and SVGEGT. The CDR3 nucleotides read TGTGCCAGCAGTTACCCCTACGGGACTAGCGGGGGGCATCCTAGCACAGATACGCAGTATTTT. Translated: CASSYPYGTSGGHPSTDTQYF.

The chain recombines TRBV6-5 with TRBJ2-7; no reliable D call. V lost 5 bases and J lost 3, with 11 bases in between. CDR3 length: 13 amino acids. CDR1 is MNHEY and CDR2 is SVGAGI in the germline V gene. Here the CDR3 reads CASSGRFGYEQYF. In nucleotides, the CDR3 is TGTGCCAGCAGTGGGCGGTTTGGCTACGAGCAGTACTTC.

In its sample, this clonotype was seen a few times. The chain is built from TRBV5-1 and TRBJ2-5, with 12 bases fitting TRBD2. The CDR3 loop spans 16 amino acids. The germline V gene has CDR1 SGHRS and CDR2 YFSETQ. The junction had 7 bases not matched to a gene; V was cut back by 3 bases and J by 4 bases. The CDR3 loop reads CASSSGLAGEAETQYF. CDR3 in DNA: TGCGCCAGCAGCTCGGGACTAGCGGGTGAAGCAGAGACCCAGTACTTC.

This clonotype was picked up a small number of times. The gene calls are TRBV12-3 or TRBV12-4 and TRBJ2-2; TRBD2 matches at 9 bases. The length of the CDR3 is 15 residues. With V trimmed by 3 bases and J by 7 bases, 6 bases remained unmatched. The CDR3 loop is CASSFGSGGVGELFF. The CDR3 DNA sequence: TGTGCCAGCAGTTTTGGTAGCGGGGGTGTCGGGGAGCTGTTTTTT.

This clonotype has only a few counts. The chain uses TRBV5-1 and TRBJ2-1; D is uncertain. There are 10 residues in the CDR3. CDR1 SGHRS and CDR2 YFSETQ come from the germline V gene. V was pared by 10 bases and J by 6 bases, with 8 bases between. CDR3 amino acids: CAGYCNEQFF. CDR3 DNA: TGCGCCGGATATTGCAATGAGCAGTTCTTC. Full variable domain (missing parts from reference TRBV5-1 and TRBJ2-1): KAGVTQTPRYLIKTRGQQVTLSCSPISGHRSVSWYQQTPGQGLQFLFEYFSETQRNKGNFPGRFSGRQFSNSRSEMNVSTLELGDSALYLCAGYCNEQFFGPGTRLTVL.

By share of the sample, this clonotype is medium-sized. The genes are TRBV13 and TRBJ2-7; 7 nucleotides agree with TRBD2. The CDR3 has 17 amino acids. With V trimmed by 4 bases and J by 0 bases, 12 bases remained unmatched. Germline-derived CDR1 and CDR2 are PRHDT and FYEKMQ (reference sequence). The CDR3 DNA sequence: TGTGCCAGCAGCTCCCATGGGGCTAGCGGATTCTCCTACGAGCAGTACTTC. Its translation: CASSSHGASGFSYEQYF. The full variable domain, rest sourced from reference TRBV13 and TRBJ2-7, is AAGVIQSPRHLIKEKRETATLKCYPIPRHDTVYWYQQGPGQDPQFLISFYEKMQSDKGSIPDRFSAQQFSDYHSELNMSSLELGDSALYFCASSSHGASGFSYEQYFGPGTRLTVT.

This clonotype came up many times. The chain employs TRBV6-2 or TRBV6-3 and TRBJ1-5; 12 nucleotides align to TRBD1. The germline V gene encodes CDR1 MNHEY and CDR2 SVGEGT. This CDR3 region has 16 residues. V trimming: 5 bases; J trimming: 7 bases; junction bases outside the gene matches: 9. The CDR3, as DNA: TGTGCCAGCAGTCAATCGGGACAGGGGGCGAAACAGCCCCAGCATTTT. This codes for CASSQSGQGAKQPQHF.

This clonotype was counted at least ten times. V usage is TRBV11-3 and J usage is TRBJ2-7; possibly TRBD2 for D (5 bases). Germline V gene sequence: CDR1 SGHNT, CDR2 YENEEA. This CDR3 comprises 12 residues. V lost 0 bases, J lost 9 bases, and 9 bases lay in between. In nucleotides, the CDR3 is TGTGCCAGCAGCTTAGAGGGAGAGGTGCAGTACTTC. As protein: CASSLEGEVQYF. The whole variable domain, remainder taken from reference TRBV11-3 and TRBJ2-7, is EAGVVQSPRYKIIEKKQPVAFWCNPISGHNTLYWYLQNLGQGPELLIRYENEEAVDDSQLPKDRFSAERLKGVDSTLKIQPAELGDSAVYLCASSLEGEVQYFGPGTRLTVT.

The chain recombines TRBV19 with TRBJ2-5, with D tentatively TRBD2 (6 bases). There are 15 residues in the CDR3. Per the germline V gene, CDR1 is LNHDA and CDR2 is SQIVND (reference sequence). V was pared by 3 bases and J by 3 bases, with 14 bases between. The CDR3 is CASSIGGAREETQYF. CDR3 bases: TGTGCCAGTAGTATCGGCGGGGCTAGAGAAGAGACCCAGTACTTC. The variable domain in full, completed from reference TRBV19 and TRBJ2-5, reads DGGITQSPKYLFRKEGQNVTLSCEQNLNHDAMYWYRQDPGQGLRLIYYSQIVNDFQKGDIAEGYSVSREKKESFPLTVTSAQKNPTAFYLCASSIGGAREETQYFGPGTRLLVL.

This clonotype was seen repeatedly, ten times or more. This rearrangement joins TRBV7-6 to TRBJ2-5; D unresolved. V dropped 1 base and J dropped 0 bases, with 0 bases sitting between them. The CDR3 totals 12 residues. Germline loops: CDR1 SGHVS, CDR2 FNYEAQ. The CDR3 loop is CASSLDQETQYF. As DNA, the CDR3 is TGTGCCAGCAGCTTAGACCAAGAGACCCAGTACTTC.

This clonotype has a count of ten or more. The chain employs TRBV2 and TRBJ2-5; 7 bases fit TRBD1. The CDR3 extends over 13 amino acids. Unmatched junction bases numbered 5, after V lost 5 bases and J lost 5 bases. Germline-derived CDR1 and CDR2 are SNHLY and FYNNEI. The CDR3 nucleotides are TGTGCCAGCAGTCCCCGACAGGGTGAGACCCAGTACTTC. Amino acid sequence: CASSPRQGETQYF.

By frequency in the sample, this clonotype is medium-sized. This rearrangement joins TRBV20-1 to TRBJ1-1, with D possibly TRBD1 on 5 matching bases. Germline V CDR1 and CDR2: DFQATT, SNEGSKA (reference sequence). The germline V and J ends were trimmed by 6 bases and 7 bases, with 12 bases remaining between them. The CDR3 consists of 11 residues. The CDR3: CSATWGSEAFF. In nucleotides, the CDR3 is TGCAGTGCCACGTGGGGGAGTGAAGCTTTCTTT.

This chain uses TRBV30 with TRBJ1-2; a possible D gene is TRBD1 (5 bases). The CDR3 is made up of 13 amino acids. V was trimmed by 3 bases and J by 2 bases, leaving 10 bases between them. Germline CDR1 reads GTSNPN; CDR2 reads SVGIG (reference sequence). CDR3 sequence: CAWRSGRNYGYTF. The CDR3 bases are TGTGCCTGGAGGTCAGGGAGGAACTATGGCTACACCTTC.

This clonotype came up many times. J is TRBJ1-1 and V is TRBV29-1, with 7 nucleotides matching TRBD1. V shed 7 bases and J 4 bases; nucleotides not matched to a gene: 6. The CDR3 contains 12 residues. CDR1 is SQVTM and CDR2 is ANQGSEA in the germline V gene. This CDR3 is CSGNRGSTEAFF. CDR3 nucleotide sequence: TGCAGCGGGAACAGGGGAAGCACTGAAGCTTTCTTT. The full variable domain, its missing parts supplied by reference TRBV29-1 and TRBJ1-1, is SAVISQKPSRDICQRGTSLTIQCQVDSQVTMMFWYRQQPGQSLTLIATANQGSEATYESGFVIDKFPISRPNLTFSTLTVSNMSPEDSSIYLCSGNRGSTEAFFGQGTRLTVV.

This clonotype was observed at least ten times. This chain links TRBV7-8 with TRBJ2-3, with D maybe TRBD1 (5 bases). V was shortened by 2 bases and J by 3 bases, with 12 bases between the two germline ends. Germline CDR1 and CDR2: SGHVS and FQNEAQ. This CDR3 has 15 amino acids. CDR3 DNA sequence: TGTGCCAGCAGCTTACGCAGGGATGGGACAGATACGCAGTATTTT. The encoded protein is CASSLRRDGTDTQYF.

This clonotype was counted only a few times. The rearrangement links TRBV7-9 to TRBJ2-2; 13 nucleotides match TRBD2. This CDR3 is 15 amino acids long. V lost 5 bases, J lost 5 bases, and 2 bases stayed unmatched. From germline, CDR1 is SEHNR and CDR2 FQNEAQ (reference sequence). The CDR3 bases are TGTGCCAGCAGCCCGGGACTAGCGGGGACCGGGGAGCTGTTTTTT. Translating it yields CASSPGLAGTGELFF.